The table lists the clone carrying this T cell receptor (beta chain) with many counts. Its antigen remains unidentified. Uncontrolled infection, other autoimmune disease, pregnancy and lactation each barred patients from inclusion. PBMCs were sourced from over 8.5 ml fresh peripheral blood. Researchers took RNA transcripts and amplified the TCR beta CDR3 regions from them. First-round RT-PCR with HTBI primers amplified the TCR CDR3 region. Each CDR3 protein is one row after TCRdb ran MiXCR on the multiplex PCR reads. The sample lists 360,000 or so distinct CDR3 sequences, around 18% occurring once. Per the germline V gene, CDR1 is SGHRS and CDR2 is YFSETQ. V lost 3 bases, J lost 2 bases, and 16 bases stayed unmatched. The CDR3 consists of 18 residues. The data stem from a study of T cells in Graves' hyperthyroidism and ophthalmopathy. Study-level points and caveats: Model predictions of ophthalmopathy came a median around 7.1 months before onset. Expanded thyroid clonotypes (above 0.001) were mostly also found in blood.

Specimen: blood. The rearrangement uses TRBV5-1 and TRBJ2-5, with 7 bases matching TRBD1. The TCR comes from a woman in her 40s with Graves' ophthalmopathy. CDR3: CASSSVPGQKLLQETQYF. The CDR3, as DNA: TGCGCCAGCAGCTCCGTTCCGGGACAGAAACTACTTCAAGAGACCCAGTACTTC.